This T cell receptor beta chain was sequenced during a study of blood T cell repertoires in COVID-19. On the study more broadly: Sites in the United States, Italy and Spain provided acute and convalescent COVID-19 samples. From T cells, B-cell-depleted T cells, or PBMCs came the material, which was cDNA or gDNA.

Looked up from germline, CDR1 is LNHDA and CDR2 is SQIVND (reference sequence). The V gene lost 5 bases and the J gene lost 2 bases, with 13 bases spanning the gap. This CDR3 region has 14 residues. How the authors handled the data: Researchers report that nucleated cell counts were estimated from reference gene primer amplification. Profiling relied on immunoSEQ multiplex PCR, and the TCRdb table lists in-frame clones only, not all of them. V and J calls and clone size are those listed in that table; D and trimming were worked out from the DNA. The data contain about 190,000 clones, around four fifths of them singletons.

The chain employs TRBV19 and TRBJ2-7, with D perhaps matching TRBD1 (6 bases). Sequenced: peripheral blood. This receptor was obtained from a human donor in a cohort sampled during active COVID-19. CDR3: CASSPRTVPYEQYF. As DNA, the CDR3 is TGTGCCAGTAGTCCGCGGACAGTCCCCTACGAGCAGTACTTC.